This T cell receptor beta chain was sequenced in a study of blood T cell repertoires in COVID-19. Study overall: Nucleic acid was either cDNA or gDNA, and it came from T cells, B-cell-depleted T cells, or PBMCs.

CDR1 is SGHTA and CDR2 is FQGNSA in the germline V gene. The CDR3 covers 15 residues. Trimming pared 1 base from V and 0 bases from J, leaving 10 bases between. Original processing notes: Reference gene primer amplification gave nucleated cell count estimates. Sequencing used immunoSEQ multiplex PCR; TCRdb keeps in-frame clones, though not all of them. Clone size and V and J calls were adopted from that table, with D and trimming inferred from the DNA. The data show 300,000 to 350,000 clones, with roughly 90% seen just once and approximately 4.5% held by the top ten. This study enrolled people aged about 18 to 100 from about 26 US geographic areas. Categorization into cohorts depended on clinical history that participants reported.

The receptor comes from a woman aged 18-35 years with acute COVID-19. Material: PBMCs or T cells enriched from blood (not recorded which). The rearrangement joins TRBV7-2 to TRBJ2-7, with D unclear. The CDR3 DNA follows: TGTGCCAGCAGCTTAGGTCCGGCGGCCTCCTACGAGCAGTACTTC. Amino acids: CASSLGPAASYEQYF.